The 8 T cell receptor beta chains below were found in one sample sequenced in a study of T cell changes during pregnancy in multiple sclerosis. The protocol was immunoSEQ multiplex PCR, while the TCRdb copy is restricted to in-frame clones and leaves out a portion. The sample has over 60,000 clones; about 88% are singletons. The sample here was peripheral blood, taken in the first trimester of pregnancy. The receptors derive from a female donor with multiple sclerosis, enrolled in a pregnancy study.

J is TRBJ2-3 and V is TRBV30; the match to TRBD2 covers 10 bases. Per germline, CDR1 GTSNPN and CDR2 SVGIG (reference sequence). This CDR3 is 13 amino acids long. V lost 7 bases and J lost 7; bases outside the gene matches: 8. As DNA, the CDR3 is TGTGCCTCCGAAGCGGGAGGGCCCAATACGCAGTATTTT. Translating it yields CASEAGGPNTQYF.

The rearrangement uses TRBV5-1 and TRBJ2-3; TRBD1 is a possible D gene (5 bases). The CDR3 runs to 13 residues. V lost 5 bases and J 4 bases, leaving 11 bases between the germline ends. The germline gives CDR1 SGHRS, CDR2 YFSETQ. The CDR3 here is CASRKGLADTQYF. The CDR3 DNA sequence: TGCGCCAGCAGGAAGGGGCTAGCAGATACGCAGTATTTT.

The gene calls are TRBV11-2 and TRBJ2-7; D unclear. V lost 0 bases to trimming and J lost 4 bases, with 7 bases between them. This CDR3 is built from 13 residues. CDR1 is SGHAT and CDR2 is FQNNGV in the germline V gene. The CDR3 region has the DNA TGTGCCAGCAGCTTAGACAGGCGTTACGAGCAGTACTTC. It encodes CASSLDRRYEQYF.

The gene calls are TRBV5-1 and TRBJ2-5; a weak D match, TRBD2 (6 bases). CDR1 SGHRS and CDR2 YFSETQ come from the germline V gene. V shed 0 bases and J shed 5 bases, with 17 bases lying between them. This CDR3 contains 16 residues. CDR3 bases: TGCGCCAGCAGCTTGGCCGGTAGGGGAGGAGGGGAGACCCAGTACTTC. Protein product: CASSLAGRGGGETQYF.

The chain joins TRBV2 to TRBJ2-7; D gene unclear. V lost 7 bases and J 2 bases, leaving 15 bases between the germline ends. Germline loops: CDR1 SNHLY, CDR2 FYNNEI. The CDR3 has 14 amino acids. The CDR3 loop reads CASILTSLTYEQYF. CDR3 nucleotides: TGTGCCAGCATACTGACATCTTTAACCTACGAGCAGTACTTC.

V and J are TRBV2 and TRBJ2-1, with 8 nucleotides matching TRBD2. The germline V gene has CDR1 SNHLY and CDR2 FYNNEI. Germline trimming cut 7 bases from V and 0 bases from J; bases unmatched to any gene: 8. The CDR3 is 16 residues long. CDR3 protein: CASIYNSGVSYNEQFF. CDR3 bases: TGTGCCAGCATTTATAATAGCGGGGTCTCCTACAATGAGCAGTTCTTC. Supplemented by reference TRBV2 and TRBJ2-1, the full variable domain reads EPEVTQTPSHQVTQMGQEVILRCVPISNHLYFYWYRQILGQKVEFLVSFYNNEISEKSEIFDDQFSVERPDGSNFTLKIRSTKLEDSAMYFCASIYNSGVSYNEQFFGPGTRLTVL.

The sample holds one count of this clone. The CDR3 protein is CSVEVNRGNEQFF. CDR3 nucleotide sequence: TGCAGCGTTGAGGTTAACAGGGGCAATGAGCAGTTCTTC. The chain carries TRBV29-1 and TRBJ2-1, with TRBD1 matching over 7 bases. The CDR3 loop spans 13 amino acids. CDR1 and CDR2 from the germline V gene are SQVTM and ANQGSEA. Germline trimming cut 3 bases from V and 6 bases from J; bases unmatched to any gene: 5.

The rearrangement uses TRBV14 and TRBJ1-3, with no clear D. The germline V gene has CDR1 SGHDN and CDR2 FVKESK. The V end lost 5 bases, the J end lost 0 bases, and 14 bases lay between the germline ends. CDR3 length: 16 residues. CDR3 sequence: CASSMAVPSSGNTIYF. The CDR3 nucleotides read TGTGCCAGCAGCATGGCGGTCCCATCCTCTGGAAACACCATATATTTT.